This note documents a single TCR beta chain sequence. No cognate antigen has been identified for it. No base-level quality is on record; no much larger clone is a single base apart. The immunoSEQ Assay was used to sequence TCRbeta CDR3 regions. After extraction, genomic DNA underwent amplification by bias-controlled multiplex PCR, followed by high-throughput sequencing. In the source study's methods: To quantify the absolute abundance of every unique TCRbeta CDR3 region, sequences were collapsed and filtered. T cell fraction was estimated by normalizing TCRbeta template counts to usable DNA, with usable DNA measured through amplification of reference genes found in all nucleated cells. Repertoire TCRs were annotated as SARS-CoV-2-specific by exact matching of V gene, CDR3 amino acid sequence and J gene to a known reactive TCR set. The reference SARS-CoV-2 TCR set was derived from MIRA and filtered for enrichment in COVID-19-positive ImmuneCODE repertoires, a step that removed public or cross-reactive TCRs. Using the MIRA antigens, annotated TCRs were further analysed by specific ORF or by position within an ORF. Breadth was defined as annotated unique rearrangements over total unique productive rearrangements; depth was the summed frequency of those rearrangements. Two-sided Wilcoxon rank-sum tests were applied when comparing TCR breadth between groups. TCRdb stores this immuneACCESS table with in-frame sequences only. Part of the clones is absent; in the studies checked, under half of the shortfall reflects unresolved V genes, and no reason is known for the rest. The V and J calls and clone size are taken from that table; D and trimming were inferred from the DNA. Across this sample there are around 370,000 clones, with about 91% seen only once. The top ten clones comprise 3.5% to 4.5% of the sample.

Taken with the paper, the label for time point translates to: individuals recovered from natural SARS-CoV-2 infection. These data belong to a study of Ad26.COV2.S vaccination and SARS-CoV-2 variants (dated by TCRdb to the early 2020s). A note on the overall study: Sequencing of the TCRbeta repertoire served to evaluate the specificity and breadth of SARS-CoV-2-reactive T cell receptors following Ad26.COV2.S vaccination. A total of around 32 samples were included in the TCR-sequenced set, comprising around 20 Ad26.COV2.S vaccine recipients, 5 placebo recipients and 8 SARS-CoV-2 convalescent individuals.

The investigation overall reported the following: Vaccine and placebo recipients had similar non-spike TCR breadth, a finding consistent with the vaccine containing only spike. Substantial breadth of spike-specific CD8+ and CD4+ T cell responses was reported after vaccination. According to the authors, total T cell responses may have been underestimated by the TCR breadth and depth analyses. Spike-specific TCR breadth was higher in Ad26.COV2.S recipients than in placebo recipients (P = 0.0014).

There are 13 amino acids in the CDR3, from cysteine to phenylalanine inclusive. The only DNA kept is the CDR3, 39 bases in frame from the first base. Compared with germline, V lacks 5 bases and J lacks 5 bases; bases without a gene match: 6. Based on the germline V gene (reference sequence), the CDR1 and CDR2 sequences are LNHDA and SQIVND. The material sequenced was peripheral blood, taken after recovery from COVID-19. This clonotype was obtained from a human donor who had recovered from COVID-19. The chain is encoded by TRBV19 joined to TRBJ2-7; TRBD1 fits 7 bases in the junction. The CDR3 loop reads CASSPRGLNEQYF. The nucleotides are TGTGCCAGTAGTCCGAGGGGGCTAAACGAGCAGTACTTC. When the CDR3 is completed using the reference TRBV19 and TRBJ2-7 genes on either side, the full variable domain is DGGITQSPKYLFRKEGQNVTLSCEQNLNHDAMYWYRQDPGQGLRLIYYSQIVNDFQKGDIAEGYSVSREKKESFPLTVTSAQKNPTAFYLCASSPRGLNEQYFGPGTRLTVT.